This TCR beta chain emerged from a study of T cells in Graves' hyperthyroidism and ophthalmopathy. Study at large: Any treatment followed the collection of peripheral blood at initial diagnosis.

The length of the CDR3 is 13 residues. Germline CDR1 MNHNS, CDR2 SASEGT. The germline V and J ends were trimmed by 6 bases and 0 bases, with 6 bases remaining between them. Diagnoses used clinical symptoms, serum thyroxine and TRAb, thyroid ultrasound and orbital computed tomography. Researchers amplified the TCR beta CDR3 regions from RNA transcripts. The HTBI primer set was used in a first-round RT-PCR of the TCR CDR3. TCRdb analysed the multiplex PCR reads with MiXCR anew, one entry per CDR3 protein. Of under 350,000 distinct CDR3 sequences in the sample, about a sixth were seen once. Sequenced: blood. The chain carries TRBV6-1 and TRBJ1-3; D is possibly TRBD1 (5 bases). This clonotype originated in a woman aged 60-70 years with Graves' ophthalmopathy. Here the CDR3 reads CASSGTSGNTIYF. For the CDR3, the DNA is TGTGCCAGCAGCGGGACCTCTGGAAACACCATATATTTT.